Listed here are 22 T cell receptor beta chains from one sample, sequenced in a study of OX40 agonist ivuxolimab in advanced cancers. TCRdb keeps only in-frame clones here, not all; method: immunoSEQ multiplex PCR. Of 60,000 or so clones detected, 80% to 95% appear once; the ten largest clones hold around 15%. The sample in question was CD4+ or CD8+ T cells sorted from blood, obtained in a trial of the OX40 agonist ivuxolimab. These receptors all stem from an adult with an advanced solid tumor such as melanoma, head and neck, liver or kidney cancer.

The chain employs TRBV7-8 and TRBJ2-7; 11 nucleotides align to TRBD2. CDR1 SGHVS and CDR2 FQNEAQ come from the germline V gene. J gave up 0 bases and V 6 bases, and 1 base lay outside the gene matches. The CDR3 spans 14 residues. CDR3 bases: TGTGCCAGCAGGACTAGCGGGACCTCCTACGAGCAGTACTTC. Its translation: CASRTSGTSYEQYF. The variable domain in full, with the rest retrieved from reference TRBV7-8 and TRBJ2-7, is GAGVSQSPRYKVAKRGQDVALRCDPISGHVSLFWYQQALGQGPEFLTYFQNEAQLDKSGLPSDRFFAERPEGSVSTLKIQRTQQEDSAVYLCASRTSGTSYEQYFGPGTRLTVT.

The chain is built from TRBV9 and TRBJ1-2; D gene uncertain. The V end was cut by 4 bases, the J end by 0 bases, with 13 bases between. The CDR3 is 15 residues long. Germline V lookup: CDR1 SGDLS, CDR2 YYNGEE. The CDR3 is CASSRAIGTNYGYTF. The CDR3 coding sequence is TGTGCCAGCAGCAGGGCCATCGGGACTAACTATGGCTACACCTTC.

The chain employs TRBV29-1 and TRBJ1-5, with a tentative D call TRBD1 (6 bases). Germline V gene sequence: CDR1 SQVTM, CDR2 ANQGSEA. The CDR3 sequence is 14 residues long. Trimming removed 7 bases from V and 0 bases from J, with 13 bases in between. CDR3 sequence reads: CSARTGNSNQPQHF. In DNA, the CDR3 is TGCAGCGCACGAACAGGGAATAGCAATCAGCCCCAGCATTTT. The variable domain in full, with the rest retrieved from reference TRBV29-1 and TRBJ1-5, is SAVISQKPSRDICQRGTSLTIQCQVDSQVTMMFWYRQQPGQSLTLIATANQGSEATYESGFVIDKFPISRPNLTFSTLTVSNMSPEDSSIYLCSARTGNSNQPQHFGDGTRLSIL.

The CDR3 protein is CASIHWGLNTEAFF. CDR3 coding DNA: TGTGCCAGTATCCATTGGGGATTGAACACTGAAGCTTTCTTT. The chain uses TRBV19 and TRBJ1-1; D is unclear. CDR3 size: 14 residues. Germline CDR1 reads LNHDA; CDR2 reads SQIVND (reference sequence). Trimming removed 7 bases at V and 0 bases at J, with 12 bases between.

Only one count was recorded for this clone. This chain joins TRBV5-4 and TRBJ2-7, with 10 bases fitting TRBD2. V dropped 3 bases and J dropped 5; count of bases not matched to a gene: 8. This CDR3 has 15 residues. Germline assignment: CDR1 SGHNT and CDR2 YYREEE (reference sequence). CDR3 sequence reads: CASSSAGGPVHEQYF. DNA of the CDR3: TGTGCCAGCAGCTCAGCGGGGGGGCCGGTACACGAGCAGTACTTC.

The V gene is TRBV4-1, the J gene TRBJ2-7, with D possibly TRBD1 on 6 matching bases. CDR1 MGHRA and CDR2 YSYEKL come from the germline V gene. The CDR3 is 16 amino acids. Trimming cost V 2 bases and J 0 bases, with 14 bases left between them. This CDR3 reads CASSQKVTGSSYEQYF. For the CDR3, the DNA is TGCGCCAGCAGCCAAAAAGTAACAGGGAGCTCCTACGAGCAGTACTTC.

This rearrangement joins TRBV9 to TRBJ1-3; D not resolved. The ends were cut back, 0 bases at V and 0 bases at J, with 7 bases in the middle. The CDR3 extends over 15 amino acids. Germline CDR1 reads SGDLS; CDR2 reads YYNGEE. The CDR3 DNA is TGTGCCAGCAGCGTAGTAGGAGACTCTGGAAACACCATATATTTT. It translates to CASSVVGDSGNTIYF.

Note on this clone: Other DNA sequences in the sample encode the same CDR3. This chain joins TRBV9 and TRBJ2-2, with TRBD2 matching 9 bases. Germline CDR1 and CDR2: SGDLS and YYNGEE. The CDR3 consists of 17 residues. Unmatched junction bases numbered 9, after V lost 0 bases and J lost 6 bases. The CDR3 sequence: CASSVDGRGGDAGELFF. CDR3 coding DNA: TGTGCCAGCAGCGTAGATGGTCGCGGGGGGGACGCCGGGGAGCTGTTTTTT.

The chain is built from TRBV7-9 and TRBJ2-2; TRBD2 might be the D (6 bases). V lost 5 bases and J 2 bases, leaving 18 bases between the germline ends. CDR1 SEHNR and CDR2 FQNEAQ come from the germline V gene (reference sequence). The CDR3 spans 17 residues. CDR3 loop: CASSDIVGGTNTGELFF. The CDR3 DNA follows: TGTGCCAGCAGCGATATCGTGGGGGGAACAAACACCGGGGAGCTGTTTTTT.

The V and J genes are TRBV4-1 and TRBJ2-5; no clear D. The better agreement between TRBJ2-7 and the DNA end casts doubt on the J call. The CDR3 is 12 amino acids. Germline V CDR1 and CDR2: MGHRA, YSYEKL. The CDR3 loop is CASRGSSGEQYF. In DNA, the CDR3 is TGCGCCAGCAGGGGCAGTTCGGGCGAGCAGTACTTC.

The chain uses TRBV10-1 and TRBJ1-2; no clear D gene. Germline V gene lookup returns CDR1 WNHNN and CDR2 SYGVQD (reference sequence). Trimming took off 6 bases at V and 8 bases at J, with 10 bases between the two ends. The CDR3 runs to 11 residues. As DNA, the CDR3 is TGCGCCAGCAGGAGGGCGGAAGGCTACACCTTC. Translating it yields CASRRAEGYTF.

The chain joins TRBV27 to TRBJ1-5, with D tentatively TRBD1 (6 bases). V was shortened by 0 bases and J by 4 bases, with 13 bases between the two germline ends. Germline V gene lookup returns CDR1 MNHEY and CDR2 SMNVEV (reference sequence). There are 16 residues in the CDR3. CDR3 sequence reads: CASSLSRGAINQPQHF. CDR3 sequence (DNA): TGTGCCAGCAGTTTATCTAGGGGGGCAATTAATCAGCCCCAGCATTTT.

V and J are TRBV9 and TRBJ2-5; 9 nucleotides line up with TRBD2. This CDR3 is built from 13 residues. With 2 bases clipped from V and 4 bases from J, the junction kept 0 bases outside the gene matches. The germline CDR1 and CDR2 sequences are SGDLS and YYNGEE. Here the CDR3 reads CASSVSGGETQYF. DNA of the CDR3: TGTGCCAGCAGCGTTAGCGGGGGAGAGACCCAGTACTTC.

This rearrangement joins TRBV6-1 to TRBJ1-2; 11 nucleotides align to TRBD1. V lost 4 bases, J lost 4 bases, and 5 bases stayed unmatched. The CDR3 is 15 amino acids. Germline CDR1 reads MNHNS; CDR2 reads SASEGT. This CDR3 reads CASSAWTGGAYGYTF. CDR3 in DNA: TGTGCCAGCAGTGCATGGACAGGGGGCGCCTATGGCTACACCTTC.

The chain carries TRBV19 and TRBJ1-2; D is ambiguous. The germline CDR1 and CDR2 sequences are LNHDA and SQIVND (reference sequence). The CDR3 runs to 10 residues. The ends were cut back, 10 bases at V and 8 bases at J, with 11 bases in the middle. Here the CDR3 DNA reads TGTGCCACCCTTAACTCGGGCTACACCTTC. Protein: CATLNSGYTF.

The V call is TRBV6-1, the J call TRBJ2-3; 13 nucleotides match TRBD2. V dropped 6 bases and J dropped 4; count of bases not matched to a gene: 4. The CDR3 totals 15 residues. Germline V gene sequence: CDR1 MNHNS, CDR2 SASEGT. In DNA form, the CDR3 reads TGTGCCAGCAGGGGGACTAGCGGGACCCCAGATACGCAGTATTTT. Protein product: CASRGTSGTPDTQYF.

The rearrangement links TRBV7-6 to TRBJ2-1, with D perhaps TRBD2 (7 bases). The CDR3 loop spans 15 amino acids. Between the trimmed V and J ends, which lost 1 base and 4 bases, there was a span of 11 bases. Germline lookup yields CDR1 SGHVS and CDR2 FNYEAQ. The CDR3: CASSLVGGGYNEQFF. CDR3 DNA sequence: TGTGCCAGCAGCTTAGTAGGGGGGGGTTACAATGAGCAGTTCTTC. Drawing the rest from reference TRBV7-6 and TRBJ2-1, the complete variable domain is GAGVSQSPRYKVTKRGQDVALRCDPISGHVSLYWYRQALGQGPEFLTYFNYEAQQDKSGLPNDRFSAERPEGSISTLTIQRTEQRDSAMYRCASSLVGGGYNEQFFGPGTRLTVL.

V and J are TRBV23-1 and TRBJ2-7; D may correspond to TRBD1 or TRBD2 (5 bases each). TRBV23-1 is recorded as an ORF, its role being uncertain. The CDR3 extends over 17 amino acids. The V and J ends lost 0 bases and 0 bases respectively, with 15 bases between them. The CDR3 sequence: CASSQSVGALSSYEQYF. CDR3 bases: TGCGCCAGCAGTCAATCAGTCGGGGCACTGAGCTCCTACGAGCAGTACTTC.

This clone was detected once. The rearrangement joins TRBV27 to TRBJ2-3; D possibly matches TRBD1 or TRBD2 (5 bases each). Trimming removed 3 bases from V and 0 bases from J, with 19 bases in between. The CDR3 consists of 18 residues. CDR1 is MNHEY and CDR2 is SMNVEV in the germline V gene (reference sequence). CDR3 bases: TGTGCCAGCAGTTTCGGGCCTTGGAACGGGGCCAGCACAGATACGCAGTATTTT. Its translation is CASSFGPWNGASTDTQYF.

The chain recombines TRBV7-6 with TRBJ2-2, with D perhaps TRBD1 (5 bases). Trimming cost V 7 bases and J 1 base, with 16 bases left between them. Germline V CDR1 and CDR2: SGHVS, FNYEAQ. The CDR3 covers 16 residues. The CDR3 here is CASKKPRDMNTGELFF. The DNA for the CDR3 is TGTGCCAGCAAAAAACCCAGGGATATGAACACCGGGGAGCTGTTTTTT.

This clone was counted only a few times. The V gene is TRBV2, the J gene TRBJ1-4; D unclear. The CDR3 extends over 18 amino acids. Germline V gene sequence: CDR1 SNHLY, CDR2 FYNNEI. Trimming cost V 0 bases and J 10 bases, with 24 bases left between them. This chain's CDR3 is CASSEAQPGDRLRGKLFF. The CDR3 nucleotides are TGTGCCAGCAGTGAAGCGCAGCCCGGGGATCGTCTTCGCGGAAAACTGTTTTTT.

The CDR3 DNA sequence: TGCGCCAGCAGCTTTTACGGACAGAATAACAATGAGCAGTTCTTC. Protein sequence: CASSFYGQNNNEQFF. This chain links TRBV5-1 with TRBJ2-1, with D maybe TRBD1 (6 bases). Germline V CDR1 and CDR2: SGHRS, YFSETQ. This CDR3 region has 15 residues. V lost 2 bases, J lost 5 bases, and 14 bases lay in between. The complete variable domain, with remaining parts taken from reference TRBV5-1 and TRBJ2-1, reads KAGVTQTPRYLIKTRGQQVTLSCSPISGHRSVSWYQQTPGQGLQFLFEYFSETQRNKGNFPGRFSGRQFSNSRSEMNVSTLELGDSALYLCASSFYGQNNNEQFFGPGTRLTVL.